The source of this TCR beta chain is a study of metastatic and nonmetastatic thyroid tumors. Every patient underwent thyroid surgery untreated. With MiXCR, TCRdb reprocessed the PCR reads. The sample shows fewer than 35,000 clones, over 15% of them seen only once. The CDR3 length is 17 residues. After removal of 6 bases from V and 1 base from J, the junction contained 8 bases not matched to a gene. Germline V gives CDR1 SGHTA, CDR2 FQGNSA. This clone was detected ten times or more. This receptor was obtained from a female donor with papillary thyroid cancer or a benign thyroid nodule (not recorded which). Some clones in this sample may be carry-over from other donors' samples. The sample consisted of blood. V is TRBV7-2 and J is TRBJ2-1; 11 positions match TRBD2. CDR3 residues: CASSRSGGARSYNEQFF. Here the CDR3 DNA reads TGTGCCAGCAGTCGTAGCGGGGGGGCCAGGTCCTACAATGAGCAGTTCTTC. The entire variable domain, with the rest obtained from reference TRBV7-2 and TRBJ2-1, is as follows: GAGVSQSPSNKVTEKGKDVELRCDPISGHTALYWYRQSLGQGLEFLIYFQGNSAPDKSGLPSDRFSAERTGGSVSTLTIQRTQQEDSAVYLCASSRSGGARSYNEQFFGPGTRLTVL.